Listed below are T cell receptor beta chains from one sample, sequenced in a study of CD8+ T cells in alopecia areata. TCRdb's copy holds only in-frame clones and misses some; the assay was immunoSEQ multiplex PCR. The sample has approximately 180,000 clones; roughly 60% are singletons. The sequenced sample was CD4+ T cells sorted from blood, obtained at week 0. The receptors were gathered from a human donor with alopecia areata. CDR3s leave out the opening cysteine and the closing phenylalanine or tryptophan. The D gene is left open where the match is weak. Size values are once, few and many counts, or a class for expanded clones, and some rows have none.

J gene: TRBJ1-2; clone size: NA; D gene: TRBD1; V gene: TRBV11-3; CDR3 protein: ASSLEGRDSNYGYT
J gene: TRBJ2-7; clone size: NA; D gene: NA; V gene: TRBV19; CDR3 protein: ASSPRDPGHYEQY
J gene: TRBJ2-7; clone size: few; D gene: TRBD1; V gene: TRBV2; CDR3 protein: ASSEGQGNYEQY
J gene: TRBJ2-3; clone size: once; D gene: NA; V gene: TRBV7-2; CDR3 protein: ASSSTGMGTDTQY
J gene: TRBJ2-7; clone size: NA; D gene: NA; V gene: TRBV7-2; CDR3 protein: ASSLIPDRISSYEQY
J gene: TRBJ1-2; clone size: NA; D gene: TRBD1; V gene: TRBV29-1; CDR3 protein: SATGEGGYT
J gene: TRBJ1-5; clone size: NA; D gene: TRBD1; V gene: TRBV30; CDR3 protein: AWRTGDNQPQH
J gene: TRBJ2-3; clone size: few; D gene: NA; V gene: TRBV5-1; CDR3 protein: ASSLPPVGAGISTDTQY
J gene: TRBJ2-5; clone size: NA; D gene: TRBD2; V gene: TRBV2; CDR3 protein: ASSQLAGGQETQY
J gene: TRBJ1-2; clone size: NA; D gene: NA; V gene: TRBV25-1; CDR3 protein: ASSDSDSYGYT
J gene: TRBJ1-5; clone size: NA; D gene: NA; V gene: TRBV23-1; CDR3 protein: ASSPTKDRLDSNQPQH
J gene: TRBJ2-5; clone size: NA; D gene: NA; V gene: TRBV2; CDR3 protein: ASAERTAETQY
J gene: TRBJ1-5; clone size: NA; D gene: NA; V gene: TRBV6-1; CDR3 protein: ASSETKPTPQH
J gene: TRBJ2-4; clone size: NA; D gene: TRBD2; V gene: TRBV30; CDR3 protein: AWSVAGGYIQY
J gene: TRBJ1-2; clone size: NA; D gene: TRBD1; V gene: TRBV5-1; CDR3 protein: ASSQAGTGYGYT
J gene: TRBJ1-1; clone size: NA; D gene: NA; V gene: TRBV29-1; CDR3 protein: SVILGPAEAF
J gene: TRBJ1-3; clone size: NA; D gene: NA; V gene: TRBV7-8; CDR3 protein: ASSLWVGQSSGNTIY
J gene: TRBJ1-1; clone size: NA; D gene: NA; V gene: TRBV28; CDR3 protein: ASRTGTGAF